A selection of T cell receptor beta chains follows, all from one sample in a study of blood T cell repertoires in COVID-19. This table comes from immunoSEQ multiplex PCR, and its TCRdb copy is limited to in-frame clones, with some not included. This sample has some 150,000 clones; around 84% occur once, and the top ten carry roughly 2.5%. Sequencing input: peripheral blood. The receptors were gathered from a human donor with acute or convalescent COVID-19. The donor label of this sample is uncertain. The CDR3 runs from the conserved cysteine through the conserved F or W. The order of the fields is CDR3 length, J gene, clone size, D gene, V gene, CDR3 DNA, CDR3 protein. The D gene is left open where the match is weak. Only some rows state a clone size, as once, few, many or a class for expanded clones.

cdr3_length: 13
j_call: TRBJ1-1
clone_size: -
d_call: -
v_call: TRBV7-9
cdr3_nt: TGTGCCAGCAGCTTATATGGGGAGACTGAAGCTTTCTTT
cdr3_aa: CASSLYGETEAFF

cdr3_length: 11
j_call: TRBJ2-3
clone_size: -
d_call: -
v_call: TRBV12-3/TRBV12-4
cdr3_nt: TGTGCCAGCGCGCTCCGAGATACGCAGTATTTT
cdr3_aa: CASALRDTQYF

cdr3_length: 15
j_call: TRBJ2-1
clone_size: -
d_call: TRBD1
v_call: TRBV14
cdr3_nt: TGTGCCAGCAGCCCCGGGACAGGGGAGTCAACAGGGCAGTTCTTC
cdr3_aa: CASSPGTGESTGQFF

cdr3_length: 14
j_call: TRBJ1-1
clone_size: -
d_call: TRBD1
v_call: TRBV6-5
cdr3_nt: TGTGCCAGCACCCGACAGGGTTTAGGGACTGAAGCTTTCTTT
cdr3_aa: CASTRQGLGTEAFF

cdr3_length: 16
j_call: TRBJ1-1
clone_size: -
d_call: TRBD1
v_call: TRBV7-2
cdr3_nt: TGTGCCAGCAGCTGGACAGGGCTGGGGATGAACACTGAAGCTTTCTTT
cdr3_aa: CASSWTGLGMNTEAFF

cdr3_length: 14
j_call: TRBJ1-6
clone_size: -
d_call: -
v_call: TRBV27
cdr3_nt: TGTGCCAGCAGGACAGATTACAATAATTCACCCCTCCACTTT
cdr3_aa: CASRTDYNNSPLHF

cdr3_length: 16
j_call: TRBJ2-2
clone_size: -
d_call: TRBD1
v_call: TRBV11-3
cdr3_nt: TGTGCCAGCAGCCCCGGGACAGGGGGTCCCTGGGGTGAGCTGTTTTTT
cdr3_aa: CASSPGTGGPWGELFF

cdr3_length: 19
j_call: TRBJ1-5
clone_size: -
d_call: TRBD1
v_call: TRBV7-2
cdr3_nt: TGTGCCAGCAGCCTAGTCAGAGGGACAGACCGATATAGCAATCAGCCCCAGCATTTT
cdr3_aa: CASSLVRGTDRYSNQPQHF

cdr3_length: 13
j_call: TRBJ1-1
clone_size: -
d_call: -
v_call: TRBV7-3
cdr3_nt: TGTGCCAGCAGCCGCAGGGAGGGAACTGAAGCTTTCTTT
cdr3_aa: CASSRREGTEAFF

cdr3_length: 11
j_call: TRBJ2-2
clone_size: -
d_call: -
v_call: TRBV20-1
cdr3_nt: TGCAGTGCCGGGGGCACCGGGGAGCTGTTTTTT
cdr3_aa: CSAGGTGELFF

cdr3_length: 17
j_call: TRBJ2-3
clone_size: -
d_call: TRBD2
v_call: TRBV9
cdr3_nt: TGTGCCAGCAGCGTAGGGGTTAGCGGGAGTAGCACAGATACGCAGTATTTT
cdr3_aa: CASSVGVSGSSTDTQYF

cdr3_length: 13
j_call: TRBJ1-1
clone_size: -
d_call: -
v_call: TRBV27
cdr3_nt: TGTGCCAGCAGCACAGGGAGGGGCACTGAAGCTTTCTTT
cdr3_aa: CASSTGRGTEAFF

cdr3_length: 14
j_call: TRBJ2-1
clone_size: -
d_call: -
v_call: TRBV6-5
cdr3_nt: TGTGCCAGCAGCAAGGGAGGTAAGCACAATGAGCAGTTCTTC
cdr3_aa: CASSKGGKHNEQFF

cdr3_length: 13
j_call: TRBJ1-2
clone_size: -
d_call: TRBD1
v_call: TRBV5-1
cdr3_nt: TGCGCCAGCAGCCCGGGACAGAACTATGGCTACACCTTC
cdr3_aa: CASSPGQNYGYTF

cdr3_length: 13
j_call: TRBJ2-5
clone_size: -
d_call: -
v_call: TRBV9
cdr3_nt: TGTGCCAGCAGCCGAGAGGTGGTAGAGACCCAGTACTTC
cdr3_aa: CASSREVVETQYF

cdr3_length: 13
j_call: TRBJ2-1
clone_size: -
d_call: -
v_call: TRBV12-3/TRBV12-4
cdr3_nt: TGTGCCAGCAGTCCGGGTCGATACAATGAGCAGTTCTTC
cdr3_aa: CASSPGRYNEQFF

cdr3_length: 15
j_call: TRBJ2-1
clone_size: -
d_call: -
v_call: TRBV4-2
cdr3_nt: TGTGCCAGCAGCCAAGAACGGGACTTTTACAATGAGCAGTTCTTC
cdr3_aa: CASSQERDFYNEQFF

cdr3_length: 15
j_call: TRBJ2-5
clone_size: -
d_call: -
v_call: TRBV7-2
cdr3_nt: TGTGCCAGCAGCTTAGCTCTGACAGATCAAGAGACCCAGTACTTC
cdr3_aa: CASSLALTDQETQYF

cdr3_length: 15
j_call: TRBJ2-7
clone_size: -
d_call: TRBD1
v_call: TRBV5-1
cdr3_nt: TGCGCCAGCAGCTTGGCCCCGGGACAGGGCTACGAGCAGTACTTC
cdr3_aa: CASSLAPGQGYEQYF

cdr3_length: 13
j_call: TRBJ1-2
clone_size: -
d_call: -
v_call: TRBV7-3
cdr3_nt: TGTGCCAGCAGCCTTACGGACAGCTATGGCTACACCTTC
cdr3_aa: CASSLTDSYGYTF

cdr3_length: 13
j_call: TRBJ1-1
clone_size: -
d_call: -
v_call: TRBV5-1
cdr3_nt: TGCGCCAGCAGCTTAGAGTGGGGCAATGAAGCTTTCTTT
cdr3_aa: CASSLEWGNEAFF

cdr3_length: 13
j_call: TRBJ2-1
clone_size: -
d_call: TRBD2
v_call: TRBV3-1/TRBV3-2
cdr3_nt: TGTGCCAGCAACAGCGGGAGGGGACATGAGCAGTTCTTC
cdr3_aa: CASNSGRGHEQFF

cdr3_length: 12
j_call: TRBJ1-6
clone_size: -
d_call: -
v_call: TRBV5-6
cdr3_nt: TGTGCCAGCCTCTCCTATAATTCACCCCTCCACTTT
cdr3_aa: CASLSYNSPLHF

cdr3_length: 19
j_call: TRBJ2-3
clone_size: -
d_call: TRBD2
v_call: TRBV19
cdr3_nt: TGTGCCAGTAGTAAGGGACTAGCGGGGGGGGCCATCGGCACAGATACGCAGTATTTT
cdr3_aa: CASSKGLAGGAIGTDTQYF

cdr3_length: 18
j_call: TRBJ2-5
clone_size: -
d_call: TRBD2
v_call: TRBV7-8
cdr3_nt: TGTGCCAGCAGCCCCCAAGGGTTTGGCGGGGGGGCCGGAGAGACCCAGTACTTC
cdr3_aa: CASSPQGFGGGAGETQYF

cdr3_length: 17
j_call: TRBJ2-2
clone_size: -
d_call: TRBD2
v_call: TRBV20-1
cdr3_nt: TGCAGTGCTAGTGGGCCTAGCGGGGGGCCGGGCACCGGGGAGCTGTTTTTT
cdr3_aa: CSASGPSGGPGTGELFF

cdr3_length: 14
j_call: TRBJ1-4
clone_size: -
d_call: -
v_call: TRBV6-5
cdr3_nt: TGTGCCAGCAGGCTACAGGGCTTAGGTGAAAAACTGTTTTTT
cdr3_aa: CASRLQGLGEKLFF

cdr3_length: 15
j_call: TRBJ2-5
clone_size: -
d_call: TRBD1
v_call: TRBV5-1
cdr3_nt: TGCGCCAGCAGGTCCACAGGGGCCGGGGCAGAGACCCAGTACTTC
cdr3_aa: CASRSTGAGAETQYF

cdr3_length: 13
j_call: TRBJ1-2
clone_size: -
d_call: -
v_call: TRBV7-3
cdr3_nt: TGTGCCAGCAGCCGGGGTGGCGACTATGGCTACACCTTC
cdr3_aa: CASSRGGDYGYTF

cdr3_length: 16
j_call: TRBJ2-7
clone_size: -
d_call: TRBD1
v_call: TRBV29-1
cdr3_nt: TGCAGCGTTGAAGGAGGGGCCCGGGACAGGGGTTACGAGCAGTACTTC
cdr3_aa: CSVEGGARDRGYEQYF

cdr3_length: 17
j_call: TRBJ2-3
clone_size: -
d_call: TRBD2
v_call: TRBV5-1
cdr3_nt: TGCGCCAGCAGCTCGAGGGTACTAGCGGGGACAACAGATACGCAGTATTTT
cdr3_aa: CASSSRVLAGTTDTQYF

cdr3_length: 15
j_call: TRBJ1-2
clone_size: -
d_call: -
v_call: TRBV19
cdr3_nt: TGTGCCAGTAGTATAAAAGCGGCAGGGGCATATGGCTACACCTTC
cdr3_aa: CASSIKAAGAYGYTF

cdr3_length: 14
j_call: TRBJ2-1
clone_size: -
d_call: -
v_call: TRBV11-3
cdr3_nt: TGTGCCAGCAGCCGTTCTGGCGGATACAATGAGCAGTTCTTC
cdr3_aa: CASSRSGGYNEQFF

cdr3_length: 13
j_call: TRBJ2-1
clone_size: -
d_call: TRBD1
v_call: TRBV5-1
cdr3_nt: TGCGCCAGCAGCTTGAGGACAGGGGAGGAGCAGTTCTTC
cdr3_aa: CASSLRTGEEQFF

cdr3_length: 16
j_call: TRBJ2-7
clone_size: -
d_call: -
v_call: TRBV5-1
cdr3_nt: TGCGCCAGCAGCTTTGTCCGAACAGGAGCCTACGTAGAGCAGTACTTC
cdr3_aa: CASSFVRTGAYVEQYF

cdr3_length: 16
j_call: TRBJ1-2
clone_size: -
d_call: -
v_call: TRBV6-2/TRBV6-3
cdr3_nt: TGTGCCAGCAGTTACGCCCAAGGACAGCTTAAATATGGCTACACCTTC
cdr3_aa: CASSYAQGQLKYGYTF

cdr3_length: 14
j_call: TRBJ1-1
clone_size: -
d_call: -
v_call: TRBV13
cdr3_nt: TGTGCCAGCAGCCCTTCCCTTACGGACACTGAAGCTTTCTTT
cdr3_aa: CASSPSLTDTEAFF

cdr3_length: 13
j_call: TRBJ1-1
clone_size: -
d_call: -
v_call: TRBV10-3
cdr3_nt: TGTGCCATCAGTGAGTCCCAGGGGACTGAAGCTTTCTTT
cdr3_aa: CAISESQGTEAFF

cdr3_length: 10
j_call: TRBJ1-2
clone_size: -
d_call: -
v_call: TRBV20-1
cdr3_nt: TGCAGTGCTTACAGGGCCGGCTACACCTTC
cdr3_aa: CSAYRAGYTF

cdr3_length: 19
j_call: TRBJ2-2
clone_size: -
d_call: TRBD2
v_call: TRBV11-2
cdr3_nt: TGTGCCAGCACCCTCCCGGGACTAGCGGGGGGGCTTCCACCCGGGGAGCTGTTTTTT
cdr3_aa: CASTLPGLAGGLPPGELFF

cdr3_length: 16
j_call: TRBJ1-1
clone_size: -
d_call: TRBD1
v_call: TRBV18
cdr3_nt: TGTGCCAGCTCACCACCCACAGGGGCTTTAGGGTCTGAAGCTTTCTTT
cdr3_aa: CASSPPTGALGSEAFF

cdr3_length: 16
j_call: TRBJ2-3
clone_size: -
d_call: -
v_call: TRBV9
cdr3_nt: TGTGCCAGCAGCGTAGGACGAGCGGAAAACACAGATACGCAGTATTTT
cdr3_aa: CASSVGRAENTDTQYF

cdr3_length: 18
j_call: TRBJ2-3
clone_size: -
d_call: TRBD2
v_call: TRBV24-1
cdr3_nt: TGTGCCACCAGTGACTCCCGACTAGCGGGAGGGCCGGCAGATACGCAGTATTTT
cdr3_aa: CATSDSRLAGGPADTQYF

cdr3_length: 12
j_call: TRBJ2-7
clone_size: once
d_call: -
v_call: TRBV28
cdr3_nt: TGTGCCAGCTCAGTTGTGACCTACGAGCAGTACTTC
cdr3_aa: CASSVVTYEQYF

cdr3_length: 12
j_call: TRBJ1-4
clone_size: -
d_call: -
v_call: TRBV25-1
cdr3_nt: TGTGCCACCTCGGAGTGGGATGAAAAACTGTTTTTT
cdr3_aa: CATSEWDEKLFF

cdr3_length: 16
j_call: TRBJ2-2
clone_size: -
d_call: -
v_call: TRBV5-5
cdr3_nt: TGTGCCAGCAGCTTTAAGGGCAGGGATTTTCCCGGGGAGCTGTTTTTT
cdr3_aa: CASSFKGRDFPGELFF

cdr3_length: 14
j_call: TRBJ1-1
clone_size: few
d_call: -
v_call: TRBV5-6
cdr3_nt: TGTGCCAGCAGCGCGGGGCAGGGAAGCACTGAAGCTTTCTTT
cdr3_aa: CASSAGQGSTEAFF

cdr3_length: 15
j_call: TRBJ1-2
clone_size: once
d_call: TRBD1
v_call: TRBV7-2
cdr3_nt: TGTGCCAGCAGCTTAGCGTCGACAGGGCCCTATGGCTACACCTTC
cdr3_aa: CASSLASTGPYGYTF

cdr3_length: 14
j_call: TRBJ2-5
clone_size: -
d_call: -
v_call: TRBV7-2
cdr3_nt: TGTGCCAGCACCTCGGGTAGGCACCAAGAGACCCAGTACTTC
cdr3_aa: CASTSGRHQETQYF

cdr3_length: 14
j_call: TRBJ1-2
clone_size: -
d_call: TRBD1
v_call: TRBV6-6
cdr3_nt: TGTGCCAGCAGTACACCGGGACAGAACTATGGCTACACCTTC
cdr3_aa: CASSTPGQNYGYTF

cdr3_length: 14
j_call: TRBJ1-3
clone_size: few
d_call: -
v_call: TRBV9
cdr3_nt: TGTGCCAGCAGCCCAGGGGAGGGTGGAAACACCATATATTTT
cdr3_aa: CASSPGEGGNTIYF

cdr3_length: 15
j_call: TRBJ2-7
clone_size: -
d_call: -
v_call: TRBV27
cdr3_nt: TGTGCCAGCAGTTTATCGAAAGGGGTCTCCTACGAGCAGTACTTC
cdr3_aa: CASSLSKGVSYEQYF

cdr3_length: 21
j_call: TRBJ2-2
clone_size: -
d_call: -
v_call: TRBV21-1
cdr3_nt: TGTGCCAGCAGGAACAACAGGGGGGGATTCCCTTTGGGATTAAACACCGGGGAGCTGTTTTTT
cdr3_aa: CASRNNRGGFPLGLNTGELFF

cdr3_length: 13
j_call: TRBJ1-1
clone_size: -
d_call: TRBD1
v_call: TRBV19
cdr3_nt: TGTGCCACGATACAGGGGGCGAGGACTGAAGCTTTCTTT
cdr3_aa: CATIQGARTEAFF

cdr3_length: 16
j_call: TRBJ1-4
clone_size: -
d_call: TRBD1
v_call: TRBV10-3
cdr3_nt: TGTGCCATCAGTGACCGACAGGGAGCAACTAATGAAAAACTGTTTTTT
cdr3_aa: CAISDRQGATNEKLFF

cdr3_length: 14
j_call: TRBJ2-2
clone_size: few
d_call: TRBD2
v_call: TRBV19
cdr3_nt: TGTGCCAGTAGAGGACTAGTTTCCGTCGGGGAGCTGTTTTTT
cdr3_aa: CASRGLVSVGELFF